What follows are 17 T cell receptor beta chains derived from one specimen sequenced in a study of T cell repertoires in cytomegalovirus infection (dated by TCRdb to the late 2010s). No cognate antigen is known for these TCRs. Sequencing relied on an Illumina HiSeq 1500. TCRdb trimmed the raw reads at Q25, called clones with MiXCR and kept productive beta chains. Every entry covers one CDR3 protein and lists the most common genes and DNA from its rows. The sample includes fewer than 950,000 distinct CDR3 sequences, with approximately 30% observed a single time. Jointly, the top ten make up under 15% of the sample. Reading the label with the study, this specimen's treatment or condition is: in vitro stimulation with specific CMV peptide epitopes to enrich CMV-specific T cells. The sequencing here drew on cultured CD8+ T cells from PBMCs, taken from culture after CMV antigen stimulation. The receptors stem from a human donor in good health (CMV status not recorded). Some clones in this sample may be carry-over from other donors' samples.

A note on this clonotype: A read error may be the cause here, since a much bigger clone is one base away. The chain carries TRBV7-9 and TRBJ1-4; possibly TRBD1 for D (6 bases). The germline V gene has CDR1 SEHNR and CDR2 FQNEAQ (reference sequence). The CDR3 is 16 residues long. V lost 1 base to trimming and J lost 0 bases, with 9 bases between them. The CDR3 here is CASSLGRGTTNEKLFF. Here the CDR3 DNA reads TGTGCCAGCAGCTTAGGCAGGGGTACAACTAATGAAAAACTGTTTTTT.

This chain joins TRBV27 and TRBJ2-7; no clear D gene. Looked up from germline, CDR1 is MNHEY and CDR2 is SMNVEV (reference sequence). With 6 bases removed from V and 3 bases from J, the gap between germline ends came to 12 bases. This CDR3 has 13 residues. For the CDR3, the DNA is TGTGCCAGCAGCTCTGACCCAGTCTACGAGCAGTACTTC. Translated: CASSSDPVYEQYF.

A few counts support this clonotype. The chain has TRBV7-9 and TRBJ1-4; the D gene is possibly TRBD1 (6 bases). The CDR3 sequence is 14 residues long. The ends were cut back, 4 bases at V and 8 bases at J, with 14 bases in the middle. CDR1 is SEHNR and CDR2 is FQNEAQ in the germline V gene (reference sequence). The DNA of the CDR3 is TGTGCCAGCAGCTCGGGACAACTAGGCGAAAAACTGTTTTTT. Its translation is CASSSGQLGEKLFF.

The table lists this clonotype with many counts. This sequence joins TRBV7-8 and TRBJ2-7; maybe TRBD1 (6 bases). The CDR3 is 15 amino acids. Trimming stripped 4 bases from V and 5 bases from J, with 18 bases between. Per the germline V gene, CDR1 is SGHVS and CDR2 is FQNEAQ. The CDR3 is CASSYGPDSSDEQYV. Written as DNA, the CDR3 is TGTGCCAGCAGCTATGGCCCGGACAGTTCCGACGAGCAGTACGTC.

This clonotype was counted many times. J is TRBJ1-1 and V is TRBV7-9; the D is unclear. CDR1 SEHNR and CDR2 FQNEAQ come from the germline V gene (reference sequence). This CDR3 is built from 15 residues. The V end was cut by 5 bases, the J end by 3 bases, with 16 bases between. CDR3 region: CASSPPSGFDTEAFF. For the CDR3, the DNA is TGTGCCAGCAGCCCACCATCCGGGTTTGACACTGAAGCTTTCTTT.

The chain recombines TRBV2 with TRBJ2-1; the D gene is possibly TRBD2 (7 bases). This CDR3 has 15 residues. From germline, CDR1 is SNHLY and CDR2 FYNNEI. Between the trimmed V and J ends, which lost 7 bases and 2 bases, there was a span of 15 bases. The CDR3 spells CASTEGRGPYNEQFF. DNA of the CDR3: TGTGCCAGCACCGAGGGGCGGGGGCCCTACAATGAGCAGTTCTTC.

The chain is built from TRBV18 and TRBJ1-1; TRBD1 matches at 8 bases. Germline V gene data show CDR1 as KGHSH and CDR2 as LQKENI. V trimming: 0 bases; J trimming: 3 bases; junction bases outside the gene matches: 3. The CDR3 extends over 15 amino acids. CDR3 nucleotide sequence: TGTGCCAGCTCACCACCGCTGACAGGGGACACTGAAGCTTTCTTT. It encodes CASSPPLTGDTEAFF.

The rearrangement uses TRBV5-6 and TRBJ1-5; D is ambiguous. Germline loops: CDR1 SGHDT, CDR2 YYEEEE. This CDR3 comprises 13 residues. Trimming left V 2 bases short and J 7 bases short, with 10 bases between. The CDR3 sequence: CASSLRHGQPQHF. CDR3 coding DNA: TGTGCCAGCAGCTTAAGACATGGGCAGCCCCAGCATTTT. The full variable domain, its missing parts supplied by reference TRBV5-6 and TRBJ1-5, is DAGVTQSPTHLIKTRGQQVTLRCSPKSGHDTVSWYQQALGQGPQFIFQYYEEEERQRGNFPDRFSGHQFPNYSSELNVNALLLGDSALYLCASSLRHGQPQHFGDGTRLSIL.

The V and J genes are TRBV11-2 and TRBJ2-2; D remains ambiguous. With 3 bases removed from V and 6 bases from J, the gap between germline ends came to 8 bases. The CDR3 has 13 residues. Per the germline V gene, CDR1 is SGHAT and CDR2 is FQNNGV. The CDR3 loop reads CASSFEGPGELFF. In DNA, the CDR3 is TGTGCCAGCAGCTTCGAAGGGCCCGGGGAGCTGTTTTTT.

The chain has TRBV14 and TRBJ2-4; a possible D gene is TRBD1 (6 bases). Trimming cost V 4 bases and J 8 bases, with 15 bases left between them. The CDR3 is 14 residues long. The germline CDR1 and CDR2 sequences are SGHDN and FVKESK. The CDR3 is CASSRTEESHIQYF. The CDR3 coding sequence is TGTGCCAGCAGCCGGACAGAAGAGAGTCACATTCAGTACTTC.

V usage is TRBV12-3 or TRBV12-4 and J usage is TRBJ1-4; D unclear. The CDR3 is 11 amino acids. Deletions cut 3 bases from V and 12 bases from J, with 8 bases between. CDR3 sequence (DNA): TGTGCCAGCAGTTTGGGGTCGGAACTGTTTTTT. It is translated as CASSLGSELFF.

CDR3 bases: TGTGCCAGTAGCCCAGGGGCCCTTTCCACAGATACGCAGTATTTT. Translation gives CASSPGALSTDTQYF. V and J are TRBV19 and TRBJ2-3, with TRBD1 as a possible D gene (6 bases). The CDR3 has 15 residues. Germline loops: CDR1 LNHDA, CDR2 SQIVND (reference sequence). The V gene lost 6 bases and the J gene lost 2 bases, with 15 bases spanning the gap.

This clonotype was detected ten times or more. This chain joins TRBV6-1 and TRBJ2-5, with TRBD2 as a possible D gene (5 bases). V lost 0 bases and J lost 4, with 15 bases in between. Germline CDR1 is MNHNS and CDR2 is SASEGT. The CDR3 runs 16 residues. The CDR3 is CASSEARGWRLETQYF. The CDR3 DNA sequence: TGTGCCAGCAGTGAAGCGCGAGGGTGGCGATTAGAGACCCAGTACTTC.

Only one count was recorded for this clonotype. This chain links TRBV4-2 with TRBJ2-5; 7 positions agree with TRBD1. This CDR3 comprises 17 residues. J was trimmed by 5 bases and V by 0 bases; bases with no gene match: 12. The V gene's germline CDR1 is LGHNA and CDR2 YNFKEQ. CDR3 amino acids: CASSQDMDRWGWETQYF. The CDR3 DNA reads as TGTGCCAGCAGCCAAGATATGGACAGGTGGGGGTGGGAGACCCAGTACTTC.

This clonotype has more than one count but fewer than ten. The chain has TRBV7-8 and TRBJ1-2, with 8 bases lining up with TRBD1. The length of the CDR3 is 15 residues. V lost 1 base to trimming and J lost 8 bases; unmatched junction nucleotides: 9. Germline loops: CDR1 SGHVS, CDR2 FQNEAQ. CDR3 residues: CASSLVGRGRSGYTF. CDR3 in DNA: TGTGCCAGCAGCTTAGTGGGCAGGGGGCGTTCGGGCTACACCTTC.

This clonotype has at least ten counts. This chain uses TRBV12-3 or TRBV12-4 with TRBJ2-3; D might be TRBD1 (6 bases). V was clipped by 3 bases and J by 4 bases, with 14 bases between them. The CDR3 has 15 residues. This chain's CDR3 is CASSFWAGVADTQYF. Written as DNA, the CDR3 is TGTGCCAGCAGTTTCTGGGCAGGGGTGGCAGATACGCAGTATTTT.

The chain joins TRBV27 to TRBJ2-3; D is possibly TRBD2 (7 bases). V was pared by 4 bases and J by 0 bases, with 14 bases between. The CDR3 is 16 amino acids. Per germline, CDR1 MNHEY and CDR2 SMNVEV (reference sequence). This CDR3 reads CASSSFAGASTDTQYF. In nucleotides, the CDR3 is TGTGCCAGCAGTTCCTTCGCGGGGGCTAGCACAGATACGCAGTATTTT.